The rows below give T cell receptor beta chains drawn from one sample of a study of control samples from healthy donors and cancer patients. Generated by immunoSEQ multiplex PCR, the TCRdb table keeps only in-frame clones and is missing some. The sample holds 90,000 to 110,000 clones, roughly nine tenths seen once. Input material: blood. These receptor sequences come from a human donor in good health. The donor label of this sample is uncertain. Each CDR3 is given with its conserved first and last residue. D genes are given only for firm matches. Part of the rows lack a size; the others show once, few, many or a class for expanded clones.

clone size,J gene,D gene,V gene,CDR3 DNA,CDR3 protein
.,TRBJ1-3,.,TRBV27,TGTGCCAGCAGTCTCCGCCCGGGCTCTGGAAACACCATATATTTT,CASSLRPGSGNTIYF
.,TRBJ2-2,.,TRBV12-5,TGTGCTAGTGCCTTGGACAGAGTTGACGGGGAGCTGTTTTTT,CASALDRVDGELFF
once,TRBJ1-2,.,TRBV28,TGTGCCAGCCTTAAATCGGGTGATCAAGGCTATGGCTACACCTTC,CASLKSGDQGYGYTF
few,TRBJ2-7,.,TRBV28,TGTGCCAGCAGTGCACTTCGTGGCCCGCGCTCCTACGAGCAGTACTTC,CASSALRGPRSYEQYF
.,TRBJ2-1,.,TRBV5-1,TGCGCCAGCAGCTTGGTAGGGCAGGGGGGGCGTAGTGAGCAGTTCTTC,CASSLVGQGGRSEQFF
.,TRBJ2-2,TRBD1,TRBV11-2,TGTGCCAGCAGCTTGGGACAGGCGAACACCGGGGAGCTGTTTTTT,CASSLGQANTGELFF
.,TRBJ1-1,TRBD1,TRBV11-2,TGTGCCAGCAGTGAACAGGGGGGGACAGCTTTCTTT,CASSEQGGTAFF
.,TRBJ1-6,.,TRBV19,TGTGCCAGTAGTACCTGGAACACAGGGCAGCATTCACCCCTCCACTTT,CASSTWNTGQHSPLHF
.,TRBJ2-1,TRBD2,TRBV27,TGTGCCAGCAGTTTTGGGGAGGGGGGACTAGGATTACCGGAGCAGTTCTTC,CASSFGEGGLGLPEQFF
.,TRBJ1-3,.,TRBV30,TGTGCCTGGAAGGGGCAAACAGGGTTTGGAAACACCATATATTTT,CAWKGQTGFGNTIYF
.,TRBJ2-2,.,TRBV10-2,TGCGCCAGCAGTGAGATAGGTACCGGGGAGCTGTTTTTT,CASSEIGTGELFF
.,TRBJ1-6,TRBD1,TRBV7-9,TGTGCCAGCAGCACGGGACAGGGGGCGCTCTATAATTCACCCCTCCACTTT,CASSTGQGALYNSPLHF
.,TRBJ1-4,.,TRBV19,TGTGCCAGTAGTATCTGGGGGTTGGAAGTCGGTAATGAAAAACTGTTTTTT,CASSIWGLEVGNEKLFF
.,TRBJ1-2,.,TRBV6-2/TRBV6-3,TGTGCCAGCAGTTACAGGGTCTCAGGGGGCTACACCTTC,CASSYRVSGGYTF
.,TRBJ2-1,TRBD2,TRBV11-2,TGTGCCAGCAGCCCCCTAAAGAGCAGCGGGGGGGCCAATGAGCAGTTCTTC,CASSPLKSSGGANEQFF
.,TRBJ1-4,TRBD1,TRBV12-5,TGTGCTAGTGCCCTTGACAGGGCTGATGAAAAACTGTTTTTT,CASALDRADEKLFF
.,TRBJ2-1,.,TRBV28,TGTGCCAGCAGGGAAACCTGGACAGACAATGAGCAGTTCTTC,CASRETWTDNEQFF
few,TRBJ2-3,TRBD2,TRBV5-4,TGTGCCAGCAGCTCTAAACTAGCGGGGGGGGGAGATACGCAGTATTTT,CASSSKLAGGGDTQYF
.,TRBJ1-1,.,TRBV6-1,TGTGCCAGCAGTGAAGACCCAGACATGAACACTGAAGCTTTCTTT,CASSEDPDMNTEAFF
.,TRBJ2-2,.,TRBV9,TGTGCCAGCAGCCTTATGGACGGGGAGCTGTTTTTT,CASSLMDGELFF
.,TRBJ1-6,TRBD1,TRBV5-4,TGTGCCAGCAGCTACACTCCTGACAGGGCGAATTCACCCCTCCACTTT,CASSYTPDRANSPLHF
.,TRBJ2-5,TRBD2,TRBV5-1,TGCGCCAGCAGCTTGATGTTAGCGGGGGGCCAAGAGACCCAGTACTTC,CASSLMLAGGQETQYF
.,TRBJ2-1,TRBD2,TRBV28,TGTGCCAGCAGCATTGGCGGGGGTGGGGATGAGCAGTTCTTC,CASSIGGGGDEQFF
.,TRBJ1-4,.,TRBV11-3,TGTGCCAGCAGCTTAGTAACCCTACGGCAGCCGGTGATTGGAAAACTGTTTTTT,CASSLVTLRQPVIGKLFF
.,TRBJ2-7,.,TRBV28,TGTGCCAGCAGTTTGGGGGGGACAGCCAGCGAAGAGCAGTACTTC,CASSLGGTASEEQYF
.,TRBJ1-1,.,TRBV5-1,TGCGCCAGCAGCCTGACCTCAGGTGGGGAAGCTTTCTTT,CASSLTSGGEAFF
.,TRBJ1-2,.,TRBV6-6,TGTGCCAGCAGTTCTGCGGTTGGCTACACCTTC,CASSSAVGYTF
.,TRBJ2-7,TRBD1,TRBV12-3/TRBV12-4,TGTGCCAGCACCCAGGGGGACGAGCAGTACTTC,CASTQGDEQYF
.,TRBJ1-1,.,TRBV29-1,TGCAGCGTGAACCTTCTGGATGGCGGCTTGAACACTGAAGCTTTCTTT,CSVNLLDGGLNTEAFF
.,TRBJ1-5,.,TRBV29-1,TGCAGCGGACAGACCGACGTGGGTCAGCCCCAGCATTTT,CSGQTDVGQPQHF
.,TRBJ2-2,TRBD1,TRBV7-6,TGTGCCAGCAGCATCACAGGGGAGTGGGGCGGGGAGCTGTTTTTT,CASSITGEWGGELFF
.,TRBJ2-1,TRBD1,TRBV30,TGTGCCTGGACCCACCGGGACAGGACCTTCAGGGAGCAGTTCTTC,CAWTHRDRTFREQFF
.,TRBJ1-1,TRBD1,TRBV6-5,TGTGCCAGCAGTCGACAGGGAGGAAACACTGAAGCTTTCTTT,CASSRQGGNTEAFF
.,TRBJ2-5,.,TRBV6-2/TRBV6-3,TGTGCCAGCAGTCAACAAGAGACCCAGTACTTC,CASSQQETQYF
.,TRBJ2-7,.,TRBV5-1,TGCGCCAGCAGCATAAACCTCGCCAGCTCCTACGAGCAGTACTTC,CASSINLASSYEQYF
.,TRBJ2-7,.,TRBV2,TGTGCCAGCAGTGAAAGAACGCGGGTCGGCCAGGACAACTACGAGCAGTACTTC,CASSERTRVGQDNYEQYF
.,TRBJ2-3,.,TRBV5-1,TGCGCCAGCAGCATCGGGAATTCTAACACAGATACGCAGTATTTT,CASSIGNSNTDTQYF